These T cell receptor beta chains were read from a single sample in a study of blood T cell repertoires in COVID-19. Libraries were prepared by immunoSEQ multiplex PCR; TCRdb keeps only in-frame clonotypes and omits some of them. This table has about 250,000 clones, about nine tenths appearing once. The sequencing input was PBMCs or T cells enriched from blood (not recorded which). These receptors all come from a man aged 35-49 years who had recovered from COVID-19. The CDR3 runs from the conserved cysteine through the conserved F or W. The D gene is left open where the match is weak. A clone size is listed for some rows: how often the clone was seen (once, few, many), or a class if it is expanded.

D	J	size	V	DNA	CDR3
TRBD1	TRBJ2-1	-	TRBV7-3	TGTGCCAGCAGCCCAAGCAGGGGGATGTTAGACAATGAGCAGTTCTTC	CASSPSRGMLDNEQFF
-	TRBJ1-2	-	TRBV7-2	TGTGCCAGCAGCTTATCGGGGGGAGGACTGTCCTATGGCTACACCTTC	CASSLSGGGLSYGYTF
-	TRBJ2-3	-	TRBV11-2	TGTGCCAGCAGACCGTACGGGGTCGGGATAACAGATACGCAGTATTTT	CASRPYGVGITDTQYF
TRBD2	TRBJ2-7	-	TRBV5-1	TGCGCCAGCAGCTTGGGGCGGGAGGCCGAGCAGTACTTC	CASSLGREAEQYF
TRBD1	TRBJ1-2	-	TRBV24-1	TGTGCCACCAGTGGTGGGACAGGGAGACCGCCTAACTATGGCTACACCTTC	CATSGGTGRPPNYGYTF
-	TRBJ1-4	-	TRBV18	TGTGCCAGCTCCTATACCTCGACAGCTAATGAAAAACTGTTTTTT	CASSYTSTANEKLFF
-	TRBJ1-2	-	TRBV10-3	TGTGCCATCAGTACAGACAGGTCTCAAGGCTATGGCTACACCTTC	CAISTDRSQGYGYTF
TRBD2	TRBJ2-3	-	TRBV9	TGTGCCAGCAGCACCCGGACTAGCGGGAGTGGAACAGATACGCAGTATTTT	CASSTRTSGSGTDTQYF
TRBD1	TRBJ2-1	-	TRBV9	TGTGCCAGCAGCGTAGCTGGGGGACAGGGAACGAGCGGTGAGCAGTTCTTC	CASSVAGGQGTSGEQFF
-	TRBJ2-7	-	TRBV11-2	TGTGCCAGCAGCTTAGGTCAGGGAGGCGAGCAGTACTTC	CASSLGQGGEQYF
-	TRBJ2-7	-	TRBV28	TGTGCCAGCAGTTTCGAGCCCGGCGCGGGAAAAGACTCCGAGCAGTACTTC	CASSFEPGAGKDSEQYF
TRBD2	TRBJ2-2	-	TRBV5-1	TGCGCCAGCAGCCAAGGGACTAGCGGGACCGGGGAGCTGTTTTTT	CASSQGTSGTGELFF
-	TRBJ1-5	-	TRBV12-5	TGTGCTAGTGGTTTCGGAAGGGGTAGCAATCAGCCCCAGCATTTT	CASGFGRGSNQPQHF
TRBD2	TRBJ2-4	-	TRBV7-9	TGTGCCAGCAGTAGCGGGGCGGGCTTGGGGCAGTACTTC	CASSSGAGLGQYF
-	TRBJ1-2	-	TRBV28	TGTGCTTGCGGGGAAAACTATGGCTACACCTTC	CACGENYGYTF
TRBD2	TRBJ2-2	once	TRBV3-1/TRBV3-2	TGTGCCAGCAGCCAAGCCCCGGGGACTAGCGACCCTACCGGGGAGCTGTTTTTT	CASSQAPGTSDPTGELFF
-	TRBJ2-7	-	TRBV7-2	TGTGCCAGCAGCTTTGAGGTTTCCTACGAGCAGTACTTC	CASSFEVSYEQYF
-	TRBJ1-5	-	TRBV6-6	TGTGCCAGCAGTGCCGGGGATAGCAATCAGCCCCAGCATTTT	CASSAGDSNQPQHF
-	TRBJ2-3	-	TRBV7-2	TGTGCCAGCAGCTTAGGGGCTGCAGATACGCAGTATTTT	CASSLGAADTQYF
TRBD1	TRBJ2-1	-	TRBV6-4	TGTGCCAGCAGTGTAATGGGGACAGGGAACTCCTACAATGAGCAGTTCTTC	CASSVMGTGNSYNEQFF
-	TRBJ2-6	-	TRBV29-1	TGCAGCGTTGCCGGGGTATCTGGGGCCAACGTCCTGACTTTC	CSVAGVSGANVLTF
TRBD1	TRBJ1-4	few	TRBV2	TGTGCCAGCAGTGATTCTACAGGGGGAAACGAAAAACTGTTTTTT	CASSDSTGGNEKLFF
TRBD1	TRBJ1-6	once	TRBV7-9	TGTGCCAGCAGCTACCCGGGACAGGGAGCGTCACCCCTCCACTTT	CASSYPGQGASPLHF
-	TRBJ2-7	-	TRBV3-1/TRBV3-2	TGTGCCATCACGTCAGGGTACGAGCAGTACTTC	CAITSGYEQYF
TRBD1	TRBJ1-5	-	TRBV14	TGTGCCAGCAGCCAACAGGGGGAACAGCCCCAGCATTTT	CASSQQGEQPQHF
-	TRBJ1-1	-	TRBV25-1	TGTGCCAGCAGTGAAGGCTTATCGAACACTGAAGCTTTCTTT	CASSEGLSNTEAFF
TRBD2	TRBJ2-7	-	TRBV7-2	TGTGCCAGCAGCTTAGCCCGACTAGCGGGAGGGGAGGGGAGCTCCTACGAGCAGTACTTC	CASSLARLAGGEGSSYEQYF
TRBD1	TRBJ1-1	-	TRBV3-1/TRBV3-2	TGTGTCAGCAGCCACTTGGGACAGCAGAACACTGAAGCTTTCTTT	CVSSHLGQQNTEAFF
TRBD1	TRBJ2-7	-	TRBV10-3	TGTGCCATCAGTGGAGCCGGGACAGGGTCCTACGAGCAGTACTTC	CAISGAGTGSYEQYF
-	TRBJ1-6	few	TRBV27	TGTGCCAGCAGTTTATCGTACCAGGGGACGTCCTATAATTCACCCCTCCACTTT	CASSLSYQGTSYNSPLHF
TRBD2	TRBJ2-3	-	TRBV5-1	TGCGCCAGCAGCAGCGGGACTAGCGGCACAGATACGCAGTATTTT	CASSSGTSGTDTQYF
TRBD2	TRBJ2-1	-	TRBV7-2	TGTGCCAGCAGCTTGACTAGCGGGAGCGTGAATGAGCAGTTCTTC	CASSLTSGSVNEQFF
-	TRBJ2-6	-	TRBV7-8	TGTGCCAGCAGACCTACACAGCTCTCTGGGGCCAACGTCCTGACTTTC	CASRPTQLSGANVLTF
TRBD2	TRBJ2-3	-	TRBV7-2	TGTGCCAGCAGCTTAGATAATGGTAGCGGGAGGGCGGCAGATACGCAGTATTTT	CASSLDNGSGRAADTQYF
TRBD2	TRBJ2-7	once	TRBV24-1	TGTGTAGCGGGGGGAAACGAGCAGTACTTC	CVAGGNEQYF
-	TRBJ1-1	-	TRBV29-1	TGCAGCGTTGAATACGGTATGAACACTGAAGCTTTCTTT	CSVEYGMNTEAFF
TRBD2	TRBJ2-3	-	TRBV11-3	TGTGCCAGCAGCGTTTCTTATGGCGGGAGAGGAGATACGCAGTATTTT	CASSVSYGGRGDTQYF
TRBD1	TRBJ1-6	-	TRBV19	TGTGCCAGTAGTATCAGGGACAGTAATTCACCCCTCCACTTT	CASSIRDSNSPLHF
TRBD1	TRBJ1-2	-	TRBV4-3	TGCGCCAGCACCGACACAGGGGGCGCCTATGGCTACACCTTC	CASTDTGGAYGYTF
-	TRBJ2-2	-	TRBV7-3	TGTGCCAGCAGCCGACGACGGGGGTGGAACACCGGGGAGCTGTTTTTT	CASSRRRGWNTGELFF
TRBD1	TRBJ1-2	-	TRBV12-3/TRBV12-4	TGTGCCAGCAGCGACGGACAGGACTATGGCTACACCTTC	CASSDGQDYGYTF
-	TRBJ2-7	-	TRBV24-1	TGTGCCACCAGTCCGGAAGGGGACGAGCAGTACTTC	CATSPEGDEQYF
-	TRBJ1-6	-	TRBV5-6	TGTGCCAGCAGCTTTTTAACCGGGTCCAATAATTCACCCCTCCACTTT	CASSFLTGSNNSPLHF
-	TRBJ2-3	-	TRBV11-3	TGTGCCAGCAGCCTGCGGGGTGATCGGGATACGCAGTATTTT	CASSLRGDRDTQYF
TRBD2	TRBJ2-1	-	TRBV28	TGTGTTCAGAAGCGGGAGCCCCCCTACAATGAGCAGTTCTTC	CVQKREPPYNEQFF
TRBD1	TRBJ1-2	-	TRBV11-2	TGTGCCAGCAGCAACTCCAGGGGGTGGATGGACTATGGCTACACCTTC	CASSNSRGWMDYGYTF
-	TRBJ2-7	-	TRBV7-3	TGTGCCAGCAGCTTAGCTACTTCCTACGAGCAGTACTTC	CASSLATSYEQYF
TRBD1	TRBJ2-7	-	TRBV19	TGTGCCAGTAGCCGACAGGGTCTTTACGAGCAGTACTTC	CASSRQGLYEQYF
TRBD2	TRBJ2-7	-	TRBV20-1	TGCAGTGCTAGTGGGACTAGCGGGAGGGGCCTCTACGAGCAGTACTTC	CSASGTSGRGLYEQYF
TRBD1	TRBJ1-5	-	TRBV6-5	TGTGCCAGCAGTTATCGGACAGGGAAACAGCCCCAGCATTTT	CASSYRTGKQPQHF
-	TRBJ1-1	-	TRBV7-9	TGTGCCAGCAGCCCCCCAAGCAACACTGAAGCTTTCTTT	CASSPPSNTEAFF
TRBD2	TRBJ2-5	-	TRBV19	TGTGCCAGTAACAGCGGGGAGCTGGAGACCCAGTACTTC	CASNSGELETQYF
-	TRBJ1-1	-	TRBV7-9	TGTGCCAGCAGCTTGGGACTGTACACTGAAGCTTTCTTT	CASSLGLYTEAFF
-	TRBJ1-4	-	TRBV5-1	TGCGCCAGCAGCTTGGACACGGGAGCGGATGAAAAACTGTTTTTT	CASSLDTGADEKLFF
TRBD1	TRBJ1-4	few	TRBV7-9	TGTGCCAGCAGCTACGGACAGGGGGAAGATGAAAAACTGTTTTTT	CASSYGQGEDEKLFF
TRBD1	TRBJ1-5	few	TRBV28	TGTGCCAGCCGCCCGACAGGGTTCCATCAGCCCCAGCATTTT	CASRPTGFHQPQHF
TRBD1	TRBJ1-1	-	TRBV6-5	TGTGCCAGCAGTCAGGGGGTGGAGACTGAAGCTTTCTTT	CASSQGVETEAFF
-	TRBJ2-4	-	TRBV4-1	TGCGCCAGCAGCCAAGTTCCCTACAGACTAGAGAACATTCAGTACTTC	CASSQVPYRLENIQYF
-	TRBJ1-5	once	TRBV6-2/TRBV6-3	TGTGCCAGCAGTCACTCCGACTCGCGGGGCAATCAGCCCCAGCATTTT	CASSHSDSRGNQPQHF
-	TRBJ1-2	-	TRBV20-1	TGCAGTGCTAGGGGGGGCTATGGCTACACCTTC	CSARGGYGYTF